These 19 T cell receptor beta chains came from one sample sequenced in a study of T cell changes during pregnancy in multiple sclerosis. Assay used: immunoSEQ multiplex PCR; TCRdb lists only in-frame clones, some missing. The data contain about 85,000 clones, more than 85% of them seen just once; the ten biggest clones take up over 2%. Specimen: peripheral blood, collected in the first trimester of pregnancy. These receptors were collected from a female donor with multiple sclerosis, enrolled in a pregnancy study.

This clone came up once. J is TRBJ1-5 and V is TRBV6-6, with a possible D match to TRBD1 (5 bases). This CDR3 has 15 amino acids. Trimming removed 6 bases from V and 0 bases from J, with 12 bases in between. Germline V gene sequence: CDR1 MNHNY, CDR2 SVGAGI (reference sequence). CDR3 sequence reads: CASRLNGGSNQPQHF. For the CDR3, the DNA is TGTGCCAGCAGACTCAACGGGGGTAGCAATCAGCCCCAGCATTTT.

This chain connects TRBV5-1 to TRBJ1-6; no clear D. The length of the CDR3 is 12 residues. Trimming cost V 5 bases and J 4 bases, with 4 bases left between them. From germline, CDR1 is SGHRS and CDR2 YFSETQ. The CDR3 region is CASRHYNSPLHF. As DNA, the CDR3 is TGCGCCAGCAGACATTATAATTCACCCCTCCACTTT.

This rearrangement joins TRBV6-1 to TRBJ2-5, with TRBD2 matching 7 bases. The ends lost 7 bases at V and 5 bases at J; junction bases unmatched: 7. There are 13 residues in the CDR3. Germline lookup yields CDR1 MNHNS and CDR2 SASEGT. DNA of the CDR3: TGTGCCAGCACCCTCACACTAGCGGAGACCCAGTACTTC. Translated, it gives CASTLTLAETQYF.

CDR3 nucleotides: TGTGCCACCAGCAGGGAAGTCCCGGGACAGGGGTCCCACAATGAGCAGTTCTTC. It yields the protein CATSREVPGQGSHNEQFF. J is TRBJ2-1 and V is TRBV15; 10 nucleotides match TRBD1. Germline CDR1 reads LNHNV; CDR2 reads YYDKDF (reference sequence). The CDR3 length is 18 residues. V dropped 3 bases and J dropped 5; count of bases not matched to a gene: 13.

Here the CDR3 reads CASSSGGNGANVLTF. The CDR3 nucleotides are TGTGCCAGCAGTTCCGGGGGGAACGGGGCCAACGTCCTGACTTTC. The gene calls are TRBV25-1 and TRBJ2-6; 7 positions agree with TRBD2. There are 15 residues in the CDR3. J lost 4 bases, V lost 5 bases, and 5 bases had no gene match. Germline CDR1 is MGHDK and CDR2 is SYGVNS.

CDR3 nucleotide sequence: TGTGCCAGCAGCTTAACGGGGACATCGAACACCGGGGAGCTGTTTTTT. As protein: CASSLTGTSNTGELFF. The J gene is TRBJ2-2, the V gene TRBV7-3; a possible D gene is TRBD1 (6 bases). This CDR3 is 16 amino acids long. Germline loops: CDR1 SGHTA, CDR2 FQGTGA. V was cut by 0 bases and J by 0 bases, with 8 bases left in between. Filled out from reference TRBV7-3 and TRBJ2-2, the complete variable domain reads GAGVSQTPSNKVTEKGKYVELRCDPISGHTALYWYRQSLGQGPEFLIYFQGTGAADDSGLPNDRFFAVRPEGSVSTLKIQRTERGDSAVYLCASSLTGTSNTGELFFGEGSRLTVL.

In its sample, this clone was seen a few times. CDR3 loop: CASRPVGQVGSPLHF. CDR3 bases: TGTGCCAGCAGGCCGGTAGGCCAGGTCGGCTCACCCCTCCACTTT. The J gene is TRBJ1-6, the V gene TRBV6-1, with D hard to call. The CDR3 has 15 residues. The V end was cut by 6 bases, the J end by 10 bases, with 19 bases between. Germline V CDR1 and CDR2: MNHNS, SASEGT.

The V call is TRBV21-1, the J call TRBJ2-3; the table's D call of TRBD2 was not tested on the DNA. TRBV21-1 is a pseudogene. This CDR3 spans 21 amino acids. The CDR3 spells CASSKGGDFPFDLSSTDTQYF. In DNA form, the CDR3 reads TGTGCCAGCAGCAAAGGCGGAGATTTTCCCTTCGACCTATCTAGCACAGATACGCAGTATTTT.

V is TRBV4-3 and J is TRBJ1-2, with 9 bases identical to TRBD1. Germline assignment: CDR1 LGHNA and CDR2 YSLEER. CDR3 length: 17 residues. V dropped 3 bases and J dropped 8; count of bases not matched to a gene: 16. CDR3 nucleotides: TGCGCCAGCAGCCACGCACGAGGAACAGGGGGCCCGCAAGGCTACACCTTC. Residues: CASSHARGTGGPQGYTF.

The V gene is TRBV7-3, the J gene TRBJ1-1, with TRBD1 matching over 8 bases. Germline V gene data show CDR1 as SGHTA and CDR2 as FQGTGA. V gave up 5 bases and J gave up 7 bases; unmatched junction bases: 12. CDR3 size: 15 residues. CDR3: CASSPTPGGYLEAFF. CDR3 bases: TGTGCCAGCAGCCCGACTCCAGGGGGCTACCTTGAAGCTTTCTTT.

The rearrangement joins TRBV18 to TRBJ2-7, with 8 bases fitting TRBD2. The CDR3 consists of 14 residues. The ends lost 3 bases at V and 3 bases at J; junction bases unmatched: 4. Germline values: CDR1 KGHSH, CDR2 LQKENI. The CDR3 sequence is CASSPGLESYEQYF. DNA for the CDR3: TGTGCCAGCTCACCGGGACTAGAAAGCTACGAGCAGTACTTC.

The chain is built from TRBV7-2 and TRBJ2-4; 15 bases fit TRBD2. Trimming cost V 4 bases and J 1 base; bases outside gene matches: 2. This CDR3 is 17 amino acids long. In germline, CDR1 is SGHTA, CDR2 FQGNSA. The CDR3 region is CASSSGLAGGAKNIQYF. CDR3 sequence (DNA): TGTGCCAGCAGCTCGGGACTAGCGGGAGGCGCCAAAAACATTCAGTACTTC.

The chain has TRBV11-3 and TRBJ2-1; D is possibly TRBD1 (6 bases). Germline V lookup: CDR1 SGHNT, CDR2 YENEEA. Trimming took off 3 bases at V and 7 bases at J, with 13 bases between the two ends. The CDR3 runs 14 residues. The CDR3 coding sequence is TGTGCCAGCAGCTTGGGACAACCCGGGAATGAGCAGTTCTTC. Amino acids: CASSLGQPGNEQFF.

The chain couples TRBV4-3 to TRBJ2-1; 9 nucleotides match TRBD1. CDR1 is LGHNA and CDR2 is YSLEER in the germline V gene. With V trimmed by 0 bases and J by 8 bases, 11 bases remained unmatched. This CDR3 has 17 amino acids. Here the CDR3 DNA reads TGCGCCAGCAGCCAAGATTCCCTAGGGACAGGGTTTGATGAGCAGTTCTTC. It is translated as CASSQDSLGTGFDEQFF.

The CDR3 is CASSVGGTDTQYF. CDR3 nucleotide sequence: TGTGCCAGCAGTGTAGGGGGCACAGATACGCAGTATTTT. The chain has TRBV6-4 and TRBJ2-3; weak D call: TRBD1 (5 bases). Trimming pared 4 bases from V and 1 base from J, leaving 6 bases between. This CDR3 is built from 13 residues. The V gene's germline CDR1 is MRHNA and CDR2 SNTAGT.

This chain connects TRBV6-4 to TRBJ2-1; D not resolved. The V gene lost 0 bases and the J gene lost 15 bases, with 12 bases spanning the gap. The CDR3 loop spans 12 amino acids. CDR1 is MRHNA and CDR2 is SNTAGT in the germline V gene. CDR3 residues: CASSDSMGQVFF. In nucleotides, the CDR3 is TGTGCCAGCAGTGACTCGATGGGTCAGGTGTTCTTC.

The CDR3 here is CASSWDYSSYNEQFF. The CDR3 bases are TGTGCCAGCAGCTGGGACTACTCGTCCTACAATGAGCAGTTCTTC. The V call is TRBV7-2, the J call TRBJ2-1; 7 bases fit TRBD2. CDR1 is SGHTA and CDR2 is FQGNSA in the germline V gene. With 4 bases clipped from V and 1 base from J, the junction kept 4 bases outside the gene matches. The CDR3 loop spans 15 amino acids.

The CDR3 sequence: CASRKREGRDEQYF. CDR3 DNA sequence: TGCGCCAGTAGAAAGCGGGAGGGCCGAGACGAGCAGTACTTC. V and J are TRBV5-1 and TRBJ2-7; 10 bases map to TRBD2. The CDR3 has 14 amino acids. CDR1 and CDR2 from the germline V gene are SGHRS and YFSETQ. Trimming at V came to 8 bases and at J to 5 bases, leaving 10 bases not matched to a gene.

The genes are TRBV9 and TRBJ2-7, with TRBD1 identical over 11 bases. J lost 3 bases, V lost 4 bases, and 3 bases had no gene match. This CDR3 has 14 amino acids. Germline V gene data show CDR1 as SGDLS and CDR2 as YYNGEE. CDR3 bases: TGTGCCAGCAGCACCGGGACAGGGGGCTACGAGCAGTACTTC. It translates to CASSTGTGGYEQYF.